The 19 T cell receptor beta chains below were found in one sample sequenced in a study of blood T cell repertoires in COVID-19 (dated by TCRdb to the early 2020s). The library was generated by the immunoSEQ multiplex PCR assay. TCRdb took this table from immuneACCESS and kept in-frame rearrangements with V and J called. Such tables lack part of the clones; where checked against another copy, unresolved V genes explain under half of the gap, and the rest is unexplained. This sample gives about 170,000 clones in total; around 85% of them show up just once. 6.5% to 7.5% of the sample comes from the top ten. The sequenced sample was peripheral blood. The source of these receptors is an older man with COVID-19, enrolled during active disease.

The CDR3 reads CASSEAPTLTDTQYF. CDR3 sequence (DNA): TGTGCCAGCAGTGAAGCCCCGACTCTCACAGATACGCAGTATTTT. The V gene is TRBV6-1, the J gene TRBJ2-3; no clear D gene. The ends were cut back, 0 bases at V and 2 bases at J, with 9 bases in the middle. Germline CDR1 reads MNHNS; CDR2 reads SASEGT. The CDR3 has 15 residues.

For the CDR3, the DNA is TGTGCCAGCAGCCCCCGGGACAATCGGCACTATGGCTACACCTTC. This encodes CASSPRDNRHYGYTF. J is TRBJ1-2 and V is TRBV7-2, with D possibly matching TRBD1 (6 bases). CDR3 length equals 15 residues. V was pared by 5 bases and J by 3 bases, with 16 bases between. Looked up from germline, CDR1 is SGHTA and CDR2 is FQGNSA. Full variable domain (outside the CDR3, taken from reference TRBV7-2 and TRBJ1-2): GAGVSQSPSNKVTEKGKDVELRCDPISGHTALYWYRQSLGQGLEFLIYFQGNSAPDKSGLPSDRFSAERTGGSVSTLTIQRTQQEDSAVYLCASSPRDNRHYGYTFGSGTRLTVV.

The chain joins TRBV6-5 to TRBJ1-2, with a tentative D call TRBD1 (6 bases). CDR3 length equals 14 residues. V shed 7 bases and J shed 3 bases, with 15 bases lying between them. The germline V gene has CDR1 MNHEY and CDR2 SVGAGI. In nucleotides, the CDR3 is TGTGCCAGCAAAAAAGGGGACACATACTATGGCTACACCTTC. This sequence encodes CASKKGDTYYGYTF.

The J gene is TRBJ1-3, the V gene TRBV6-5, with 7 bases matching TRBD1. With 4 bases clipped from V and 15 bases from J, the junction kept 6 bases outside the gene matches. Germline assignment: CDR1 MNHEY and CDR2 SVGAGI. The CDR3 consists of 11 residues. CDR3 sequence: CASSWGQKKYF. The CDR3 bases are TGTGCCAGCAGTTGGGGACAGAAAAAATATTTT.

The chain has TRBV18 and TRBJ1-3, with a weak D call TRBD1 (6 bases). The CDR3 spans 16 residues. V lost 2 bases and J lost 2, with 13 bases in between. Germline lookup yields CDR1 KGHSH and CDR2 LQKENI. CDR3 in amino acids: CASSPGDKGPGNTIYF. In DNA form, the CDR3 reads TGTGCCAGCTCACCAGGGGACAAAGGACCTGGAAACACCATATATTTT. Looking up the rest from reference TRBV18 and TRBJ1-3 gives the full variable domain: NAGVMQNPRHLVRRRGQEARLRCSPMKGHSHVYWYRQLPEEGLKFMVYLQKENIIDESGMPKERFSAEFPKEGPSILRIQQVVRGDSAAYFCASSPGDKGPGNTIYFGEGSWLTVV.

The chain is built from TRBV20-1 and TRBJ1-1, with D hard to call. Germline CDR1 reads DFQATT; CDR2 reads SNEGSKA (reference sequence). The length of the CDR3 is 11 residues. V was pared by 6 bases and J by 5 bases, with 10 bases between. The CDR3 sequence is CSATSGTEAFF. CDR3 nucleotides: TGCAGTGCAACGAGCGGAACTGAAGCTTTCTTT.

The chain links TRBV6-1 to TRBJ1-4; 7 nucleotides align to TRBD1. V lost 2 bases and J lost 6; bases outside the gene matches: 6. Germline CDR1 is MNHNS and CDR2 is SASEGT. This CDR3 is 15 amino acids long. The CDR3 DNA sequence: TGTGCCAGCAGTGAATGGGCAGGGGGTCATGAAAAACTGTTTTTT. This translates into CASSEWAGGHEKLFF.

J is TRBJ1-1 and V is TRBV11-2; D is perhaps TRBD1 (6 bases). V lost 3 bases, J lost 4 bases, and 15 bases lay in between. CDR3 length: 15 amino acids. Germline V lookup: CDR1 SGHAT, CDR2 FQNNGV. CDR3: CASSFLPGAITEAFF. The CDR3, as DNA: TGTGCCAGCAGCTTCCTTCCAGGGGCAATCACTGAAGCTTTCTTT.

This clone came up a few times. The V gene is TRBV7-2, the J gene TRBJ1-5; unclear D gene. Trimming pared 4 bases from V and 7 bases from J, leaving 14 bases between. The germline CDR1 and CDR2 sequences are SGHTA and FQGNSA. CDR3 length: 14 amino acids. CDR3 region: CASSSSAVSQPQHF. For the CDR3, the DNA is TGTGCCAGCAGCTCCTCCGCGGTAAGCCAGCCCCAGCATTTT.

The CDR3 here is CASSTLQGGSGYTF. In nucleotides, the CDR3 is TGTGCCAGCAGCACCCTTCAAGGGGGATCTGGCTACACCTTC. The genes are TRBV6-5 and TRBJ1-2; D is perhaps TRBD1 (6 bases). The CDR3 sequence is 14 residues long. Trimming cost V 6 bases and J 7 bases, with 18 bases left between them. CDR1 is MNHEY, CDR2 SVGAGI, per germline.

The gene calls are TRBV5-1 and TRBJ1-5; D gene ambiguous. The V gene's germline CDR1 is SGHRS and CDR2 YFSETQ. Trimming removed 1 base from V and 4 bases from J, with 12 bases in between. CDR3 size: 15 residues. The CDR3 DNA reads TGCGCCAGCAGCTTGCTCGGGAGCTCAAATCAGCCCCAGCATTTT. Protein sequence: CASSLLGSSNQPQHF.

V gene TRBV7-2 combines with J gene TRBJ2-3, with D possibly being TRBD2 (6 bases). The CDR3 is 13 amino acids. Trimming shortened V by 6 bases and J by 3 bases, and 10 bases separated the two germline ends. Per the germline V gene, CDR1 is SGHTA and CDR2 is FQGNSA. CDR3 sequence: CASSFGGTDTQYF. The CDR3 DNA reads as TGTGCCAGCAGTTTCGGGGGTACAGATACGCAGTATTTT.

CDR3 in DNA: TGTGCCAGCAGTTTCCGGGACAGCCGAATCTACACTGAAGCTTTCTTT. As protein: CASSFRDSRIYTEAFF. This rearrangement joins TRBV28 to TRBJ1-1, with 7 bases aligning to TRBD1. CDR3 length: 16 residues. Unmatched junction bases numbered 10, after V lost 3 bases and J lost 3 bases. Germline lookup yields CDR1 MDHEN and CDR2 SYDVKM.

The V gene is TRBV3-1 (or the pseudogene TRBV3-2), the J gene TRBJ2-7; TRBD1 matches at 9 bases. Germline trimming cut 5 bases from V and 2 bases from J; bases unmatched to any gene: 4. CDR1 LGHDT and CDR2 YNNKEL come from the germline V gene (reference sequence). There are 14 residues in the CDR3. The CDR3 protein is CASSKGQGPYEQYF. The DNA of the CDR3 is TGTGCCAGCAGCAAAGGACAGGGGCCCTACGAGCAGTACTTC.

The V call is TRBV14, the J call TRBJ1-1; D not resolved. V was shortened by 0 bases and J by 1 base, with 15 bases between the two germline ends. Per germline, CDR1 SGHDN and CDR2 FVKESK. This CDR3 has 17 amino acids. CDR3 sequence (DNA): TGTGCCAGCAGCCAAGATCTTGCGGCCCCCGGGAACACTGAAGCTTTCTTT. Its translation: CASSQDLAAPGNTEAFF.

The genes are TRBV7-2 and TRBJ1-3; no clear D. Germline V gene lookup returns CDR1 SGHTA and CDR2 FQGNSA. The CDR3 loop spans 17 amino acids. V was cut by 1 base and J by 0 bases, with 13 bases left in between. The CDR3 reads CASSLDQLRSSGNTIYF. CDR3 bases: TGTGCCAGCAGCTTAGATCAACTCCGTTCCTCTGGAAACACCATATATTTT. The entire variable domain, with the rest obtained from reference TRBV7-2 and TRBJ1-3, is as follows: GAGVSQSPSNKVTEKGKDVELRCDPISGHTALYWYRQSLGQGLEFLIYFQGNSAPDKSGLPSDRFSAERTGGSVSTLTIQRTQQEDSAVYLCASSLDQLRSSGNTIYFGEGSWLTVV.

The chain carries TRBV20-1 and TRBJ1-5; 7 positions agree with TRBD1. From germline, CDR1 is DFQATT and CDR2 SNEGSKA (reference sequence). The CDR3 has 15 residues. Unmatched junction bases numbered 11, after V lost 3 bases and J lost 6 bases. The CDR3 here is CSASVRQGGFQPQHF. The CDR3 DNA reads as TGCAGTGCTAGTGTTCGCCAGGGGGGATTTCAGCCCCAGCATTTT.

The chain joins TRBV18 to TRBJ2-6; possible D gene TRBD2, 5 bases. V was pared by 3 bases and J by 4 bases, with 10 bases between. CDR3 size: 15 residues. Germline loops: CDR1 KGHSH, CDR2 LQKENI. CDR3 in DNA: TGTGCCAGCTCACCCGGAGGTCTCGGGGCCAACGTCCTGACTTTC. Amino acids: CASSPGGLGANVLTF.

The genes are TRBV18 and TRBJ1-2, with no clear D. This CDR3 region has 12 residues. Trimming pared 5 bases from V and 3 bases from J, leaving 7 bases between. CDR1 is KGHSH, CDR2 LQKENI, per germline. The CDR3 region is CASSGGDYGYTF. Written as DNA, the CDR3 is TGTGCCAGCTCAGGCGGGGACTATGGCTACACCTTC.